This T cell receptor (beta chain) appears in the sequencing data of a study of shared clonotypes between healthy human individuals. The CDR3 contains 18 residues. Germline V CDR1 and CDR2: SEHNR, FQNEAQ (reference sequence). V was clipped by 3 bases and J by 0 bases; unmatched bases: 8. Some clones are missing from TCRdb's copy, which holds only in-frame ones; the method was immunoSEQ multiplex PCR. The data contain about 2 million clones, about 95% of them singletons. CD45RO-negative CD8 cells positively selected for CCR7 made up the naive population, which excluded terminally differentiated effector memory CD45RA+ cells.

The chain carries TRBV7-9 and TRBJ2-2; 9 bases align to TRBD1. The sequenced sample consisted of naive CD8+ T cells sorted from blood. This clonotype was obtained from a man in his late teens or twenties in good health. DNA for the CDR3: TGTGCCAGCAGCTTGCCCCGGGACAGGGCCTCGAACACCGGGGAGCTGTTTTTT. Its translation: CASSLPRDRASNTGELFF. Filled out from reference TRBV7-9 and TRBJ2-2, the complete variable domain reads DTGVSQNPRHKITKRGQNVTFRCDPISEHNRLYWYRQTLGQGPEFLTYFQNEAQLEKSRLLSDRFSAERPKGSFSTLEIQRTEQGDSAMYLCASSLPRDRASNTGELFFGEGSRLTVL.